The source of this T cell receptor (beta chain) is a study of T-cell memory formation after mild COVID-19. Study-level findings and limits: The study detected some responding clones in pre-infection memory, suggesting cross-reactive memory joined. Clones contracting across day 15 to 85 had a balanced CD4/CD8 profile; later expanding clones leaned CD4+.

This clonotype was observed at least ten times. The antigen remains undetermined. From 5'RACE with constant-segment primers came TCR alpha and TCR beta cDNA libraries that carried sample barcodes and UMIs. TCRdb analysed the 5' RACE reads with MiXCR anew, one entry per CDR3 protein. The sample has about 110,000 distinct CDR3 sequences, roughly a sixth seen once. Looked up from germline, CDR1 is SGHTA and CDR2 is FQGNSA. This CDR3 comprises 16 residues. V lost 2 bases and J lost 0; bases outside the gene matches: 4. The V gene is TRBV7-2, the J gene TRBJ2-4, with 7 bases identical to TRBD1. The sequence came from a man aged 18 to 29 who had mild COVID-19 (a few samples of this study predate the infection). Cell type and time point are not known. The sequenced material came from PBMCs or a T cell subset sorted from them (not recorded which). Here the CDR3 DNA reads TGTGCCAGCAGCTTAAACAGGGGCCTAGCCAAAAACATTCAGTACTTC. This encodes CASSLNRGLAKNIQYF.